This record looks at one T cell receptor beta chain sequence and its context. This sample is drawn from a study of blood T cell repertoires in COVID-19. Study-wide context: Samples of COVID-19 (acute and convalescent) were obtained from the United States, Italy and Spain. Sources were T cells, B-cell-depleted T cells, or PBMCs; the material itself was cDNA or gDNA.

Original processing methods: Reference gene primer amplification yielded estimated nucleated cell counts. Profiled with immunoSEQ multiplex PCR; TCRdb holds only in-frame clones, not every one. The D gene and trimming were derived from the DNA, and the V and J assignments and clone size from that table. The sample consists of a few hundred thousand clones, roughly four fifths of them appearing once. V gave up 4 bases and J gave up 8 bases, with 12 bases separating them. CDR1 SGHDN and CDR2 FVKESK come from the germline V gene. This CDR3 spans 13 amino acids. The chain is built from TRBV14 and TRBJ2-1, with a possible D match to TRBD2 (6 bases). The clonotype originates from a woman aged 55-69 years with acute or convalescent COVID-19. Sequenced sample: peripheral blood. In nucleotides, the CDR3 is TGTGCCAGCAGCCGGGGGGTTTTTTATGAGCAGTTCTTC. This codes for CASSRGVFYEQFF.